A selection of T cell receptor beta chains follows, all from one sample in a study of T-cell reconstitution after alpha-beta-depleted transplantation in children. Via MiXCR, TCRdb re-called the PCR reads, giving one row per CDR3 protein. The table includes about 980,000 distinct CDR3 sequences, around 30% detected once. The specimen comprised PBMCs, mostly from graft donor cells, sampled 360 days after TCRalphabeta/CD19-depleted stem cell transplant. These receptors were collected from a boy under two years old who had a stem cell transplant for SCID, so the T cells may come from the graft donor. CDR3s include the opening cysteine and the closing phenylalanine or tryptophan. Each record gives: J gene, clone size, D gene, V gene, CDR3 protein, CDR3 DNA. A D gene is named only where the DNA matches it firmly. Some rows mark clone size as missing; the rest say once, few, many or name a class of expanded clone.

>TRBJ2-7|-|-|TRBV6-1
CASTTGQLSDYEQYF
TGTGCCAGCACAACTGGACAGTTGTCCGACTACGAGCAGTACTTC
>TRBJ2-2|many|-|TRBV2
CASRPGAGELFF
TGTGCCAGCAGGCCAGGGGCAGGGGAGCTGTTTTTT
>TRBJ1-1|-|-|TRBV15
CATSRAGPFPLAFF
TGTGCCACCAGCAGAGCTGGCCCCTTCCCCCTGGCTTTCTTT
>TRBJ2-5|few|TRBD2|TRBV5-6
CASGVAGTQETQYF
TGTGCCAGCGGAGTAGCGGGGACACAAGAGACCCAGTACTTC
>TRBJ2-1|many|-|TRBV25-1
CASSPTAGSAQVGSYNEQFF
TGTGCCAGCAGCCCTACCGCAGGGTCGGCCCAAGTGGGATCCTACAATGAGCAGTTCTTC
>TRBJ1-1|-|TRBD1|TRBV29-1
CSVEVRNRGEAFF
TGCAGCGTTGAAGTCCGGAACAGGGGTGAAGCTTTCTTT
>TRBJ2-7|few|TRBD1|TRBV25-1
CASSGTGPFYEQYF
TGTGCCAGCAGTGGGACAGGGCCTTTCTACGAGCAGTACTTC
>TRBJ2-1|few|-|TRBV7-9
CASSFINFRVPEQFF
TGTGCCAGCAGCTTCATCAACTTTAGAGTTCCTGAGCAGTTCTTC
>TRBJ1-5|-|-|TRBV6-1
CASRGTRPQHF
TGTGCCAGCAGGGGGACGAGGCCCCAGCATTTT
>TRBJ2-5|-|-|TRBV12-3/TRBV12-4
CASSLVGGRETQYF
TGTGCCAGCAGCTTAGTTGGGGGGCGTGAGACCCAGTACTTC
>TRBJ2-3|-|-|TRBV28
CASSNGGQGGTDTQYF
TGTGCCAGCAGTAATGGGGGCCAGGGAGGGACAGATACGCAGTATTTT
>TRBJ2-3|few|-|TRBV6-5
CASSSQGGATDTQYF
TGTGCCAGCAGTTCACAGGGGGGGGCAACAGATACGCAGTATTTT
>TRBJ2-7|-|-|TRBV6-5
CASSYRDGTYEQYF
TGTGCCAGCAGTTACAGGGACGGGACCTACGAGCAGTACTTC
>TRBJ1-1|few|-|TRBV4-2
CASSHDRGMTWNTEAFF
TGTGCCAGCAGCCATGATAGGGGGATGACATGGAACACTGAAGCTTTCTTT
>TRBJ2-2|few|-|TRBV5-6
CASSLLAERYGELFF
TGTGCCAGCAGCTTGTTGGCCGAACGGTACGGGGAGCTGTTTTTT
>TRBJ2-1|-|TRBD1|TRBV4-1
CASSPHDRGPLNEQFF
TGCGCCAGCAGCCCCCACGACAGGGGACCGCTTAATGAGCAGTTCTTC
>TRBJ1-1|few|-|TRBV6-5
CASSYGVLNTEAFF
TGTGCCAGCAGTTACGGGGTTTTGAACACTGAAGCTTTCTTT
>TRBJ2-5|once|-|TRBV4-1
CASSQDPGGRRQETQYF
TGCGCCAGCAGCCAAGATCCGGGGGGCAGACGCCAAGAGACCCAGTACTTC
>TRBJ2-1|few|TRBD2|TRBV9
CASSVPSSGGASGEQFF
TGTGCCAGCAGCGTCCCTTCTAGCGGGGGGGCCTCGGGTGAGCAGTTCTTC
>TRBJ2-5|few|-|TRBV7-2
CASSAGWGTSLETQYF
TGTGCCAGCAGCGCAGGATGGGGCACATCCTTAGAGACCCAGTACTTC
>TRBJ1-1|-|-|TRBV2
CASSEAREGNTEAFF
TGTGCCAGCAGTGAAGCACGGGAGGGAAACACTGAAGCTTTCTTT
>TRBJ1-1|few|-|TRBV7-2
CASSPSRPDTIMNTEAFF
TGTGCCAGCAGTCCTTCCAGGCCCGATACGATAATGAACACTGAAGCTTTCTTT
>TRBJ2-5|-|-|TRBV11-2
CASSRSLYQETQYF
TGTGCCAGCAGCCGATCCCTATACCAAGAGACCCAGTACTTC
>TRBJ2-1|-|TRBD2|TRBV20-1
CSAGVAGRASYNEQFF
TGCAGTGCTGGGGTAGCGGGCAGGGCCTCTTACAATGAGCAGTTCTTC
>TRBJ2-1|-|-|TRBV3-1
CASSQGLAPFF
TGTGCCAGCAGCCAAGGGCTAGCTCCGTTCTTC
>TRBJ2-5|few|TRBD2|TRBV20-1
CSASPSSGQATQYF
TGCAGTGCTAGCCCCTCTAGCGGCCAAGCGACCCAGTACTTC
>TRBJ2-1|many|-|TRBV28
CASNNMWTYNEQFF
TGTGCCAGTAACAACATGTGGACCTACAATGAGCAGTTCTTC
>TRBJ2-4|-|TRBD2|TRBV27
CASSSGLAEAKNIQYF
TGTGCCAGCAGTTCAGGACTAGCGGAAGCCAAAAACATTCAGTACTTC
>TRBJ2-7|-|TRBD1|TRBV29-1
CSVGPGQGNEQYF
TGCAGCGTGGGCCCGGGACAGGGGAACGAGCAGTACTTC
>TRBJ2-2|-|TRBD1|TRBV10-3
CAIRGQDGTGELFF
TGTGCCATCAGGGGACAGGACGGCACCGGGGAGCTGTTTTTT
>TRBJ1-5|-|-|TRBV12-3/TRBV12-4
CASSGRDGNQPQHF
TGTGCCAGCAGTGGACGGGACGGGAATCAGCCCCAGCATTTT
>TRBJ1-1|-|TRBD1|TRBV12-3/TRBV12-4
CASRMGQQNTEAFF
TGTGCCAGCAGGATGGGACAGCAGAACACTGAAGCTTTCTTT
>TRBJ2-3|-|-|TRBV24-1
CATSEPLGDYADTQYF
TGTGCCACCAGTGAGCCACTAGGAGACTACGCAGATACGCAGTATTTT